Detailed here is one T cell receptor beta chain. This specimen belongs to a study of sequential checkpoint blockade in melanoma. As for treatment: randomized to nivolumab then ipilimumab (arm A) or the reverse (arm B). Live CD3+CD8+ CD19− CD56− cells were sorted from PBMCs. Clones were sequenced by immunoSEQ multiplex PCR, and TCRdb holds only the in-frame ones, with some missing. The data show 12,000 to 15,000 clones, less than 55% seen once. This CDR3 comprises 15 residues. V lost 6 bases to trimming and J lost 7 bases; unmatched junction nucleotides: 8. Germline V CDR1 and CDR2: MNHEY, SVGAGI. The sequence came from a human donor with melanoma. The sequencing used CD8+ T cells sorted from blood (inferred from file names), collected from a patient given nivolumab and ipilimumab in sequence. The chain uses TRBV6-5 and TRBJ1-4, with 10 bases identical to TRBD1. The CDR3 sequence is CASSGTGVRGEKLFF. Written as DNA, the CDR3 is TGTGCCAGCAGCGGGACAGGGGTCCGGGGTGAAAAACTGTTTTTT.